This entry lists 15 T cell receptor beta chains sequenced from one sample in a study of PD-L1 blockade in urothelial cancer. The data were produced by immunoSEQ multiplex PCR, yet TCRdb's version contains in-frame clones alone and is incomplete. This table holds 13,000 to 15,000 clones, over 75% found once. Material: PBMCs, obtained around atezolizumab (anti-PD-L1) treatment. The origin of the receptors is a man in his 70s with urothelial cancer.

The chain employs TRBV7-7 and TRBJ2-1, with D possibly matching TRBD1 (5 bases). The CDR3 loop spans 18 amino acids. Trimming took off 4 bases at V and 0 bases at J, with 19 bases between the two ends. Looked up from germline, CDR1 is SSHAT and CDR2 is FNYEAQ (reference sequence). In DNA form, the CDR3 reads TGTGCCAGCAGCTACCCGGCAGGGCCCCTAGTCTCCTACAATGAGCAGTTCTTC. As protein: CASSYPAGPLVSYNEQFF. Together with reference TRBV7-7 and TRBJ2-1, the CDR3 gives the full variable domain: GAGVSQSPRYKVTKRGQDVTLRCDPISSHATLYWYQQALGQGPEFLTYFNYEAQPDKSGLPSDRFSAERPEGSISTLTIQRTEQRDSAMYRCASSYPAGPLVSYNEQFFGPGTRLTVL.

The rearrangement joins TRBV4-1 to TRBJ2-3; 9 positions agree with TRBD2. Germline V lookup: CDR1 MGHRA, CDR2 YSYEKL. The CDR3 runs 17 residues. The V and J ends lost 4 bases and 2 bases, in that order; junction bases with no gene match: 10. In DNA, the CDR3 is TGCGCCAGCAGCCCGAGTGTAGCGGGGGCTTACACAGATACGCAGTATTTT. Its protein product is CASSPSVAGAYTDTQYF.

This clone has a single count. J is TRBJ2-5 and V is TRBV19; 8 bases align to TRBD2. The ends lost 3 bases at V and 3 bases at J; junction bases unmatched: 3. The CDR3 has 14 residues. Germline loops: CDR1 LNHDA, CDR2 SQIVND (reference sequence). As DNA, the CDR3 is TGTGCCAGTAGTATCGGTAGCGGGGAAGAGACCCAGTACTTC. Amino acids: CASSIGSGEETQYF.

This chain joins TRBV4-2 and TRBJ1-2, with D tentatively TRBD1 (5 bases). The germline CDR1 and CDR2 sequences are LGHNA and YNFKEQ. Deletions cut 4 bases from V and 1 base from J, with 19 bases between. The CDR3 contains 17 residues. CDR3 in amino acids: CASSLSGGDFGNYGYTF. The CDR3 nucleotides read TGTGCCAGCAGCCTCTCTGGGGGGGACTTCGGTAACTATGGCTACACCTTC.

This clone was found once. The chain links TRBV5-6 to TRBJ2-7; 8 nucleotides match TRBD1. Germline V gene sequence: CDR1 SGHDT, CDR2 YYEEEE. The CDR3 runs to 15 residues. Trimming cost V 4 bases and J 7 bases; bases outside gene matches: 13. The CDR3 DNA sequence: TGTGCCAGCAGCGCGGCGGACAGGGTAGTTCGAGAGCAGTACTTC. This gives the protein CASSAADRVVREQYF. Using reference TRBV5-6 and TRBJ2-7 for the parts outside the CDR3, the full variable domain is DAGVTQSPTHLIKTRGQQVTLRCSPKSGHDTVSWYQQALGQGPQFIFQYYEEEERQRGNFPDRFSGHQFPNYSSELNVNALLLGDSALYLCASSAADRVVREQYFGPGTRLTVT.

The chain recombines TRBV30 with TRBJ2-2; 10 bases align to TRBD1. The CDR3 loop spans 13 amino acids. The V segment lost 5 bases and the J segment 3 bases; nucleotides outside the gene matches: 0. From germline, CDR1 is GTSNPN and CDR2 SVGIG (reference sequence). The DNA for the CDR3 is TGTGCCTGGGGACAGGGGGACACCGGGGAGCTGTTTTTT. Its protein is CAWGQGDTGELFF.

The V call is TRBV7-2, the J call TRBJ2-5; 7 bases match TRBD2. CDR1 and CDR2 (germline): SGHTA, FQGNSA. The length of the CDR3 is 15 residues. Trimming removed 6 bases from V and 0 bases from J; junction bases left unmatched: 7. The CDR3 is CASRRGGVYQETQYF. In nucleotides, the CDR3 is TGTGCCAGCAGGCGGGGAGGGGTGTACCAAGAGACCCAGTACTTC.

The chain links TRBV9 to TRBJ1-6, with 10 bases lining up with TRBD1. The V segment lost 7 bases and the J segment 10 bases; nucleotides outside the gene matches: 8. Germline V gene data show CDR1 as SGDLS and CDR2 as YYNGEE. This CDR3 spans 14 amino acids. In nucleotides, the CDR3 is TGTGCCAGCCGACCGACAGGGGGCGGGTCACCCCTCCACTTT. Amino acids: CASRPTGGGSPLHF.

This chain links TRBV9 with TRBJ2-7, with 12 bases lining up with TRBD2. In germline, CDR1 is SGDLS, CDR2 YYNGEE. The V and J ends lost 4 bases and 5 bases, in that order; junction bases with no gene match: 7. The CDR3 runs to 15 residues. This CDR3 is CASSKLAGGFNEQYF. The CDR3 region has the DNA TGTGCCAGCAGCAAACTAGCGGGGGGTTTTAACGAGCAGTACTTC.

This clone came up a few times. V usage is TRBV19 and J usage is TRBJ2-1, with TRBD2 identical over 10 bases. CDR1 LNHDA and CDR2 SQIVND come from the germline V gene (reference sequence). The CDR3 consists of 15 residues. Trimming took 8 bases from V and 8 from J; bases not matched to a gene: 12. The CDR3 loop is CASGVGTSVRDEQFF. CDR3 nucleotides: TGTGCCAGTGGGGTGGGGACTAGCGTACGTGATGAGCAGTTCTTC.

This clone was counted only a few times. The chain carries TRBV6-1 and TRBJ2-7; 9 bases map to TRBD1. The germline gives CDR1 MNHNS, CDR2 SASEGT. J lost 5 bases, V lost 6 bases, and 11 bases had no gene match. The CDR3 totals 15 residues. CDR3 loop: CASRKGQGVYDEQYF. CDR3 sequence (DNA): TGTGCCAGCAGGAAGGGACAGGGCGTATACGACGAGCAGTACTTC.

The rearrangement joins TRBV6-4 to TRBJ2-3; 14 nucleotides line up with TRBD2. Germline trimming cut 6 bases from V and 5 bases from J; bases unmatched to any gene: 4. Germline CDR1 is MRHNA and CDR2 is SNTAGT. The CDR3 runs to 15 residues. The CDR3 coding sequence is TGTGCCAGCAGGACTAGCGGGGGGGCTGAAGATACGCAGTATTTT. Its translation is CASRTSGGAEDTQYF.

This sequence joins TRBV6-5 and TRBJ1-2; no definite D call. The V and J ends lost 4 bases and 3 bases respectively, with 12 bases between them. Germline V lookup: CDR1 MNHEY, CDR2 SVGAGI. This CDR3 has 14 amino acids. The CDR3 DNA is TGTGCCAGCAGTTTCAGACTTGTAGACTATGGCTACACCTTC. This codes for CASSFRLVDYGYTF.

The gene calls are TRBV10-2 and TRBJ2-7; 7 bases are shared with TRBD2. The CDR3 loop spans 14 amino acids. The J segment lost 3 bases and the V segment lost 0 bases, leaving 2 bases of the junction unmatched. The germline CDR1 and CDR2 sequences are WSHSY and SAAADI. The CDR3 spells CASSESRDYYEQYF. CDR3 coding DNA: TGCGCCAGCAGTGAGTCTAGGGACTACTACGAGCAGTACTTC.

The V call is TRBV6-4, the J call TRBJ2-3; tentative D call: TRBD2 (5 bases). CDR3 length: 13 residues. CDR1 is MRHNA and CDR2 is SNTAGT in the germline V gene. Trimming shortened V by 2 bases and J by 4 bases, and 7 bases separated the two germline ends. The CDR3 coding sequence is TGTGCCAGCAGTGACCGGGGAGCAGATACGCAGTATTTT. Residues: CASSDRGADTQYF.